One T cell receptor beta chain is described in this entry. This specimen comes from a study of blood T cell repertoires in COVID-19. Overall study: Sample material is recorded as cDNA or gDNA derived from T cells, B-cell-depleted T cells, or PBMCs.

Clones were read by immunoSEQ multiplex PCR, and TCRdb kept only the in-frame ones, dropping some. The sample records fewer than 300,000 clones, approximately 93% being singletons. The source material was peripheral blood. The TCR sequence derives from a woman aged 30 to 39 with COVID-19, enrolled during active disease.

The CDR3 nucleotides are TGTGCCAGAAGCTTTTATCGGACGGGACAAGAAAATTCACCCCTCCACTTT. It encodes CARSFYRTGQENSPLHF. This chain links TRBV5-3 with TRBJ1-6, with D possibly being TRBD1 (6 bases). TRBV5-3 is filed as an ORF, its function uncertain. This CDR3 has 17 amino acids. V lost 2 bases and J lost 7, with 19 bases in between.